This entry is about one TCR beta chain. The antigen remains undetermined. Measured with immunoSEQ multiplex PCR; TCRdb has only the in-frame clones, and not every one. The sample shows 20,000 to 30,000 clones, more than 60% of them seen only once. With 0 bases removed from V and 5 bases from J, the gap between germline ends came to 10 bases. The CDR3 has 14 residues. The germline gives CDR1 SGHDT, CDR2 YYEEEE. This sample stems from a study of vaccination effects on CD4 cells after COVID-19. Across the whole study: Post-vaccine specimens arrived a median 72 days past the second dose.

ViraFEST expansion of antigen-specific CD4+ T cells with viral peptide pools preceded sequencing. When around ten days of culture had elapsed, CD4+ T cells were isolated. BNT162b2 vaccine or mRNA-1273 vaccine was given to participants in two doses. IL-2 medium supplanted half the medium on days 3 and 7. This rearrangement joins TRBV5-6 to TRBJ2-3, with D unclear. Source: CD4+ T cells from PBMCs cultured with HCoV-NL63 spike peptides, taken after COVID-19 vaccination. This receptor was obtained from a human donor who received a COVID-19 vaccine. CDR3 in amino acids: CASSLEGTRDTQYF. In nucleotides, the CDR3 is TGTGCCAGCAGCTTGGAGGGCACAAGAGATACGCAGTATTTT.